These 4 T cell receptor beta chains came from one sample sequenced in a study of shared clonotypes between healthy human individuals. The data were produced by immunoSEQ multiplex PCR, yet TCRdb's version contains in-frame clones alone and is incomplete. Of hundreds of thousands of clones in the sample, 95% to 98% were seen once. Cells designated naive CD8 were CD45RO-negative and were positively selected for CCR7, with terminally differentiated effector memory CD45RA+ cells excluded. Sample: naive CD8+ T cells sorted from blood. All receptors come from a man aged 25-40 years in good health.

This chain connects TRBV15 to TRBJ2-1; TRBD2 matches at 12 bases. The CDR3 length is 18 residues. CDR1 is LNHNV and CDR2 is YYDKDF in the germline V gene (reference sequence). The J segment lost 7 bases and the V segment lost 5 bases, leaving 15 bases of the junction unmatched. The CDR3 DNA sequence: TGTGCCACCAGCGAAAGGGGTCGACTAGCGGGAGCAGGTAATGAGCAGTTCTTC. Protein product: CATSERGRLAGAGNEQFF.

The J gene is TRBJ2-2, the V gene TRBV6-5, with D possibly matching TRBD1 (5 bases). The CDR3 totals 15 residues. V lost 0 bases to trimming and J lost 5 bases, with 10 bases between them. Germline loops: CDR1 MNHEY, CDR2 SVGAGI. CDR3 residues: CASSYSAGYTGELFF. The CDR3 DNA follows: TGTGCCAGCAGTTACTCGGCAGGGTATACCGGGGAGCTGTTTTTT.

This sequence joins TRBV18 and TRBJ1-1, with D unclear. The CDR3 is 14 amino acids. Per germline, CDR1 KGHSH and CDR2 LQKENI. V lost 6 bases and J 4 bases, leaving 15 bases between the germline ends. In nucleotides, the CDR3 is TGTGCCAGCTCCCACCATGCGGACTTCACTGAAGCTTTCTTT. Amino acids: CASSHHADFTEAFF.

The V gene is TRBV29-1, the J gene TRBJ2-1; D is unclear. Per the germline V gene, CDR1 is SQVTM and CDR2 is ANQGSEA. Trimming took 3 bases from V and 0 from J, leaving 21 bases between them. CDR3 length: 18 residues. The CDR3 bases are TGCAGCGTTGACCTCCAGTTAAGCGACCTGAGCTCCTACAATGAGCAGTTCTTC. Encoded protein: CSVDLQLSDLSSYNEQFF.